This TCR beta chain comes out of a study of response to subunit inactivated influenza vaccine. Using its own MiXCR run on the RT-PCR reads, TCRdb lists one record per CDR3 protein. The repertoire holds about 170,000 distinct CDR3 sequences, with approximately 12% as singletons. CDR1 and CDR2 from the germline V gene are LNHNV and YYDKDF (reference sequence). This CDR3 has 14 amino acids. The V end lost 6 bases, the J end lost 4 bases, and 13 bases lay between the germline ends. The same sample was also studied in work on T cells expressing NK-cell markers. This second study notes: Libraries used 5'RACE template switching adding universal primer site and UMIs. Seropositivity for HCMV was found in seven of the eight sequenced donors, with one seronegative.

The sequence was collected from a middle-aged man who received an inactivated influenza vaccine. Sequenced here: CD8+ T cells sorted from PBMCs, sampled about 13 days after vaccination. The chain uses TRBV15 and TRBJ1-5, with D possibly being TRBD1 (5 bases). CDR3 DNA: TGTGCCACCAGACACCTCGGGGGGAATCAGCCCCAGCATTTT. Translation: CATRHLGGNQPQHF.